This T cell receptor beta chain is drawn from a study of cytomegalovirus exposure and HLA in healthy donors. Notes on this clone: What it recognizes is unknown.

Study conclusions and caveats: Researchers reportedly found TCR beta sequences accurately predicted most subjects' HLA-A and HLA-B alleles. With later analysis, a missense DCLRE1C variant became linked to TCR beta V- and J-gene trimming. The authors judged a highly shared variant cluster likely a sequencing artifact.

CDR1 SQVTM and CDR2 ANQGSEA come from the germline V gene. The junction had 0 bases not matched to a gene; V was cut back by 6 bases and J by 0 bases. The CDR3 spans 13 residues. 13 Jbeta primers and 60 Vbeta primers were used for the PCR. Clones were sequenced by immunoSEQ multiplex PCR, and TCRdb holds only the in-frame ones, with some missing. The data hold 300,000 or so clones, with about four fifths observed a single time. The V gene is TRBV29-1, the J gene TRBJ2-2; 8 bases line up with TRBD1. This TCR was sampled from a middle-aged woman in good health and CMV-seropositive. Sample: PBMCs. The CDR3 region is CSVDRANTGELFF. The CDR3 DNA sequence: TGCAGCGTGGACAGGGCGAACACCGGGGAGCTGTTTTTT.